The 14 T cell receptor beta chains reported below all come from one sample, sequenced in a study of blood T cells in healthy people across ages (dated by TCRdb to between 2014 and 2017). Libraries were prepared through 5' RACE. Data came from an Illumina HiSeq 2500. A second PCR of about 7 to 12 cycles was run with a J-beta primer mix and a sample-barcoded 5' primer. TCRdb ran its own pipeline on the public reads, namely fastp trimming at Q25 and MiXCR clone calling, and kept in-frame beta chains. Records with the same CDR3 protein are collapsed into one entry carrying the most frequent genes and DNA. This sample has 780,000 or so distinct CDR3 sequences in its table, and approximately 60% of those were observed once. Around a quarter of the sample is in the top ten clones. The specimen sequenced was blood. These receptors were taken from a man aged 40-50 years in good health.

Of note for this clonotype: A read error may produce the germline difference seen at one junction end. The V and J genes are TRBV9 and TRBJ2-3; D is ambiguous. Per the germline V gene, CDR1 is SGDLS and CDR2 is YYNGEE. The CDR3 runs 13 residues. The CDR3 is CASSVVGTETQYF. In nucleotides, the CDR3 is TGTGCCAGCAGCGTAGTCGGAACAGAGACGCAGTATTTT.

At least ten counts were recorded for this clonotype. This sequence joins TRBV12-3 or TRBV12-4 and TRBJ1-1; TRBD1 matches 7 bases. The CDR3 contains 14 residues. The ends lost 5 bases at V and 11 bases at J; junction bases unmatched: 14. The CDR3 sequence is CASSGTDGSYTAFF. The CDR3, as DNA: TGTGCCAGCAGTGGGACAGATGGTAGTTACACGGCTTTCTTT.

This clonotype turned up a few times. CDR3 in amino acids: CASREGMNYYEQYF. CDR3 in DNA: TGTGCCAGCAGGGAGGGGATGAACTACTACGAGCAGTACTTC. The chain joins TRBV6-1 to TRBJ2-7, with D possibly TRBD2 on 6 matching bases. Germline V CDR1 and CDR2: MNHNS, SASEGT. The CDR3 spans 14 residues. Trimming pared 6 bases from V and 3 bases from J, leaving 15 bases between.

The J gene is TRBJ1-1, the V gene TRBV20-1, with unresolved D. Looked up from germline, CDR1 is DFQATT and CDR2 is SNEGSKA (reference sequence). The germline V and J ends were trimmed by 6 bases and 2 bases, with 16 bases remaining between them. The CDR3 contains 14 residues. CDR3 residues: CSALPGRVNTEAFF. The CDR3 DNA follows: TGCAGTGCCCTACCCGGGCGGGTAAACACTGAAGCTTTCTTT.

The chain carries TRBV6-5 and TRBJ1-2, with D tentatively TRBD1 (6 bases). V was pared by 3 bases and J by 7 bases, with 18 bases between. The germline gives CDR1 MNHEY, CDR2 SVGAGI. This CDR3 has 15 residues. The CDR3 DNA is TGTGCCAGCAGTTATGGCCAGGGGTGGGTCTCTGGCTACACCTTC. This gives the protein CASSYGQGWVSGYTF.

This clonotype was recorded once. This sequence joins TRBV7-9 and TRBJ2-7, with D hard to call. With the DNA end fitting TRBJ2-5 better, the J assignment may be wrong. Germline loops: CDR1 SEHNR, CDR2 FQNEAQ (reference sequence). This CDR3 has 15 amino acids. CDR3 nucleotide sequence: TGTGCCAGCAGCCTACAACGACTCGACCAAGAGACCCAGTACTTC. Translating gives CASSLQRLDQETQYF.

This clonotype was seen a handful of times. The chain combines TRBV5-6 with TRBJ2-5, with D possibly being TRBD1 or TRBD2 (5 bases each). CDR3 size: 13 residues. Per the germline V gene, CDR1 is SGHDT and CDR2 is YYEEEE. Trimming removed 0 bases from V and 7 bases from J, with 10 bases in between. The CDR3 DNA is TGTGCCAGCAGCTTGGACCGGGACGGGACCCAGTACTTC. Protein product: CASSLDRDGTQYF. Supplemented by reference TRBV5-6 and TRBJ2-5, the full variable domain reads DAGVTQSPTHLIKTRGQQVTLRCSPKSGHDTVSWYQQALGQGPQFIFQYYEEEERQRGNFPDRFSGHQFPNYSSELNVNALLLGDSALYLCASSLDRDGTQYFGPGTRLLVL.

This chain uses TRBV7-9 with TRBJ2-1; possible D gene TRBD2, 6 bases. With 5 bases removed from V and 8 bases from J, the gap between germline ends came to 22 bases. The germline V gene has CDR1 SEHNR and CDR2 FQNEAQ (reference sequence). The CDR3 consists of 16 residues. The CDR3 protein is CASSLRLGDLSDEQFF. DNA of the CDR3: TGTGCCAGCAGCCTTCGACTAGGGGATCTTTCGGATGAGCAGTTCTTC.

The chain combines TRBV7-2 with TRBJ1-5; D uncertain. Germline-derived CDR1 and CDR2 are SGHTA and FQGNSA. Trimming took off 3 bases at V and 0 bases at J, with 9 bases between the two ends. CDR3 size: 15 residues. CDR3 bases: TGTGCCAGCAGCTTCGAAAGTAATAGCAATCAGCCCCAGCATTTT. This sequence encodes CASSFESNSNQPQHF.

This clonotype has a single count. The CDR3 carries no conserved terminal phenylalanine or tryptophan, so it likely arises from a read error. The rearrangement joins TRBV29-1 to TRBJ1-2; tentative D call: TRBD1 (5 bases). The length of the CDR3 is 13 residues. The germline gives CDR1 SQVTM, CDR2 ANQGSEA. The V end lost 2 bases, the J end lost 2 bases, and 9 bases lay between the germline ends. The CDR3 nucleotides read TGCAGCGTTGAACAGGGTGTGAACTATGGCTACACCCTC. It translates to CSVEQGVNYGYTL.

This rearrangement joins TRBV5-1 to TRBJ2-2; D remains unclear. The CDR3 is 15 amino acids. From germline, CDR1 is SGHRS and CDR2 YFSETQ. The ends were cut back, 3 bases at V and 0 bases at J, with 9 bases in the middle. CDR3 protein: CASSWRPTNTGELFF. CDR3 DNA sequence: TGCGCCAGCAGCTGGAGACCGACGAACACCGGGGAGCTGTTTTTT.

This clonotype was found a few times. This chain links TRBV7-6 with TRBJ2-1, with TRBD1 as a possible D gene (5 bases). Per the germline V gene, CDR1 is SGHVS and CDR2 is FNYEAQ. V lost 5 bases, J lost 1 base, and 12 bases lay in between. CDR3 length equals 15 residues. The CDR3 DNA reads TGTGCCAGCAGCCCGCAGGGTTTTTCCTACAATGAGCAGTTCTTC. It yields the protein CASSPQGFSYNEQFF.

This clonotype was found a few times. The rearrangement joins TRBV20-1 to TRBJ2-3; 9 nucleotides align to TRBD2. After removal of 0 bases from V and 0 bases from J, the junction contained 7 bases not matched to a gene. Per the germline V gene, CDR1 is DFQATT and CDR2 is SNEGSKA (reference sequence). CDR3 size: 17 residues. CDR3 in DNA: TGCAGTGCTAGAGATGGAGCGGGGGGCCCCAGCACAGATACGCAGTATTTT. It encodes CSARDGAGGPSTDTQYF.

Only a few counts were recorded for this clonotype. V is TRBV12-3 or TRBV12-4 and J is TRBJ2-3; TRBD1 might be the D (6 bases). Deletions cut 5 bases from V and 2 bases from J, with 17 bases between. CDR3 length: 16 amino acids. The CDR3: CASSPPIRGTTDTQYF. In DNA, the CDR3 is TGTGCCAGCAGTCCACCAATCAGGGGTACCACAGATACGCAGTATTTT.